The source of this TCR beta chain is a study of human T cells and chemical hapten exposure. Whole-study results and caveats: DPC sensitization produced no change in TCRs with frequency above 1 in 1000.

Stated time point: pre-sensitization, week 0. Described treatment: therapeutic diphenylcyclopropenone sensitization with weekly scalp DPC. TCRdb reanalysed the RACE reads using MiXCR and keeps one entry per CDR3 protein. The sample contains about 90,000 distinct CDR3 sequences, 6.5% to 10% of which appear only once. Comments on this clonotype: Its cognate antigen is unknown.

CDR1 SQVTM and CDR2 ANQGSEA come from the germline V gene. The V end was cut by 0 bases, the J end by 4 bases, with 14 bases between. The CDR3 runs to 15 residues. The chain combines TRBV29-1 with TRBJ2-3; either TRBD1 or TRBD2 may supply D (6 bases each). This clonotype originated in a man aged 35 to 55 with alopecia areata. Some clones in this sample may be carry-over from other donors' samples. Sequenced material: whole blood, taken in connection with sensitization to the hapten diphenylcyclopropenone (DPC). This chain's CDR3 is CSVEDTGGRADTQYF. Here the CDR3 DNA reads TGCAGCGTTGAAGATACCGGGGGCCGGGCAGATACGCAGTATTTT.